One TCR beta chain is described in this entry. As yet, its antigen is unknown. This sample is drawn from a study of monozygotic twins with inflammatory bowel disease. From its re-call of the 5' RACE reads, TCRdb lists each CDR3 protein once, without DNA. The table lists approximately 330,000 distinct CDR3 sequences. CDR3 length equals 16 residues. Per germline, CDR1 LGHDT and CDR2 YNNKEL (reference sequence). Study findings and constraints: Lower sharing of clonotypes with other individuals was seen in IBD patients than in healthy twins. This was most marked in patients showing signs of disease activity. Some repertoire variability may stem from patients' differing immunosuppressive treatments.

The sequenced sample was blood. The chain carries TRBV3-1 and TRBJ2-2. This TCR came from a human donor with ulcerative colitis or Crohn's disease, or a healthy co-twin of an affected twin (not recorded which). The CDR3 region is CATGRGATIGAGELFF. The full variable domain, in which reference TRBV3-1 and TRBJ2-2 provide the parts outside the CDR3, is DTAVSQTPKYLVTQMGNDKSIKCEQNLGHDTMYWYKQDSKKFLKIMFSYNNKELIINETVPNRFSPKSPDKAHLNLHINSLELGDSAVYFCATGRGATIGAGELFFGEGSRLTVL.